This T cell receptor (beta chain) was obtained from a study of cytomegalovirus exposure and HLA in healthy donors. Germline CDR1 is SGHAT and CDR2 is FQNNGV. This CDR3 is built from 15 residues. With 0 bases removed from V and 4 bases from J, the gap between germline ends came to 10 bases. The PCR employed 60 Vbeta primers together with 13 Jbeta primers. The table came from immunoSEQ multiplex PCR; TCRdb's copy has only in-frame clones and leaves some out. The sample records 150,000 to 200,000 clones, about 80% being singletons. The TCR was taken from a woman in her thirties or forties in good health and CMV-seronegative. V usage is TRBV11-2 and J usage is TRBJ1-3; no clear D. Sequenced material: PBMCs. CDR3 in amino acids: CASSLDGARGNTIYF. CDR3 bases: TGTGCCAGCAGCTTAGATGGTGCCAGAGGAAACACCATATATTTT.